This T cell receptor (beta chain) was captured by sequencing in a study of regulatory T cells in long-lasting Graves disease. On the study more broadly: Persistent Graves' disease meant over 5 years of antithyroid drugs with positive TSH receptor antibodies. Broader study findings: Analyses excluded thyroid tissue, covering peripheral blood alone. More public clonotypes were shared by persistent patients (2,741) than by new patients (approximately 1,000).

Through Arm-PCR of CDR3 regions and iRepertoire HTBI primers, TCR beta libraries were built. In TCRdb, the multiplex PCR reads were re-called with MiXCR into one record per CDR3 protein. The data show approximately 400,000 distinct CDR3 sequences, roughly 20% seen once. Worth noting for this clonotype: Its antigen is not identified.

Time point reported: persistent/refractory GD, antithyroid drugs over 5 years with positive TRAb. The TCR library was made from RNA extracted from PBMCs. This CDR3 contains 13 residues. Trimming at V came to 3 bases and at J to 4 bases, leaving 0 bases not matched to a gene. From germline, CDR1 is SGHDT and CDR2 YYEEEE. The receptor's source is a female donor with Graves disease. The sample in question was peripheral blood mononuclear cells (PBMCs), obtained when the disease was refractory, from a patient treated with antithyroid drugs. This rearrangement joins TRBV5-6 to TRBJ2-5; 10 nucleotides match TRBD1. CDR3 sequence reads: CASSWDRGETQYF. Here the CDR3 DNA reads TGTGCCAGCAGCTGGGACAGGGGAGAGACCCAGTACTTC.